This note documents a single T cell receptor (beta chain) sequence. The protocol was immunoSEQ multiplex PCR, while the TCRdb copy is restricted to in-frame clones and leaves out a portion. This repertoire shows tens of thousands of clones, roughly 87% found once; its top ten account for about 15%. The sample originates from a study of blood T cell repertoires in COVID-19. The CDR3 is 13 residues long. CDR1 and CDR2 from the germline V gene are SNHLY and FYNNEI. With 6 bases removed from V and 3 bases from J, the gap between germline ends came to 11 bases. The chain links TRBV2 to TRBJ1-2; D is unresolved. The material sequenced was peripheral blood. This TCR was recovered from a male donor with acute or convalescent COVID-19. CDR3 DNA: TGTGCCAGCAGACGTGACGGGGACTATGGCTACACCTTC. It translates to CASRRDGDYGYTF.